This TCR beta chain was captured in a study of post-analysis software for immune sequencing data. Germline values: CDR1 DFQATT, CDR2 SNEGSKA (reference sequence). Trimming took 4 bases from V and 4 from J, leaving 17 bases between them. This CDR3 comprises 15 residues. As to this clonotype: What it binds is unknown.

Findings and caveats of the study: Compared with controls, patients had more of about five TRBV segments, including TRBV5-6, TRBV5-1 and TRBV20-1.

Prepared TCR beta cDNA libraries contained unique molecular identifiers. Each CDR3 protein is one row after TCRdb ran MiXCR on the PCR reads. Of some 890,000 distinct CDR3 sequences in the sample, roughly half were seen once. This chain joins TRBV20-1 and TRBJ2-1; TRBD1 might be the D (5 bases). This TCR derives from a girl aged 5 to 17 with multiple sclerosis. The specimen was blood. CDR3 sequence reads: CSAMARVENYNEQFF. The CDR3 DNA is TGCAGTGCTATGGCCAGGGTTGAGAATTACAATGAGCAGTTCTTC.